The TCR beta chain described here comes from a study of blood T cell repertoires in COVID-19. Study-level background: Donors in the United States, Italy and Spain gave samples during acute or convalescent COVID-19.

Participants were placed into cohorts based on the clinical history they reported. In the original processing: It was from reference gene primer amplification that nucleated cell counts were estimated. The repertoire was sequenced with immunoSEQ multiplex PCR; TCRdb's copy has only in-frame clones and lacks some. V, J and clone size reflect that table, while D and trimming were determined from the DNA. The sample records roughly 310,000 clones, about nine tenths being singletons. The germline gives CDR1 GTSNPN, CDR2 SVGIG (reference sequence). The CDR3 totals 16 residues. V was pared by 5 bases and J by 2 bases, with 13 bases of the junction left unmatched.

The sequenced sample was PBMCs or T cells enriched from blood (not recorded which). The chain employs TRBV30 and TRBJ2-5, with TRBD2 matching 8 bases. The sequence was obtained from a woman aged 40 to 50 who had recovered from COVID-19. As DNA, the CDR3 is TGTGCCTGGGGTCACCCGGGCGGGGGGCAACAAGAGACCCAGTACTTC. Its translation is CAWGHPGGGQQETQYF.